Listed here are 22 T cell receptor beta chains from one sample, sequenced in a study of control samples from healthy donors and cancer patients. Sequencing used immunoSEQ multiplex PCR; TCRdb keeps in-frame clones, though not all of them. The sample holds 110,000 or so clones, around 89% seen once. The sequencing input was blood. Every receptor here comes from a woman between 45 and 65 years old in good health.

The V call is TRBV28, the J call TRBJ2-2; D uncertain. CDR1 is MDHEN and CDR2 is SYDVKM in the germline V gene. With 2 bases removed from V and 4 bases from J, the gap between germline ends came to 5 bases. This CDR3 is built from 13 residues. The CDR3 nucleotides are TGTGCCAGCAGTTTAGGTGGCACCGGGGAGCTGTTTTTT. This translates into CASSLGGTGELFF.

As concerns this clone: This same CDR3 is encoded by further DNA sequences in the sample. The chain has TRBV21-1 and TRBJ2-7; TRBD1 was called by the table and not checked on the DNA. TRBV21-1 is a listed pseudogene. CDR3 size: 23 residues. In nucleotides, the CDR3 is TGTGCCAGCAGCAAAAGGGGGGACAGGGGGCGCAGGGATCTCAGTGGGGCTTCGGACGAGCAGTACGTC. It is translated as CASSKRGDRGRRDLSGASDEQYV.

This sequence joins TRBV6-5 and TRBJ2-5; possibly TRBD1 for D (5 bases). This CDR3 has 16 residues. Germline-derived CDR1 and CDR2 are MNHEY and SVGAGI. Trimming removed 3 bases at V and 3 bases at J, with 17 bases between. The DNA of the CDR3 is TGTGCCAGCAGTTATACCCCGTCGGCAGGGAAAGAGACCCAGTACTTC. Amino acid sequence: CASSYTPSAGKETQYF.

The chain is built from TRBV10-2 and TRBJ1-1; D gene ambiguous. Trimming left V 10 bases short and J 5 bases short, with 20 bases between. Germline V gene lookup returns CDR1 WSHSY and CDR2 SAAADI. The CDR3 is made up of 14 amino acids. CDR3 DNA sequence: TGCGCCACCACACCGGGGTCCCCGGGGACTGAAGCTTTCTTT. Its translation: CATTPGSPGTEAFF.

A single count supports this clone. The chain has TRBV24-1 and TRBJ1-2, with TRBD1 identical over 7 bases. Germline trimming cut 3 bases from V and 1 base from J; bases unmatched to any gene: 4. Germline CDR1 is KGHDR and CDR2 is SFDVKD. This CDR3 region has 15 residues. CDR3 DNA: TGTGCCACCAGTGATCGGAGACAGGGTAACTATGGCTACACCTTC. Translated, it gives CATSDRRQGNYGYTF.

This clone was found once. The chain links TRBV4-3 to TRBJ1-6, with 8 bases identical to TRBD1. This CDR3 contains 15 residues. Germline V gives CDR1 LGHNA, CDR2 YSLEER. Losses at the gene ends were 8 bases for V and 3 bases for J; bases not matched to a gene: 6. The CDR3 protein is CASSTGDNYNSPLHF. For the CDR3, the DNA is TGCGCCAGCTCGACAGGGGATAACTATAATTCACCCCTCCACTTT.

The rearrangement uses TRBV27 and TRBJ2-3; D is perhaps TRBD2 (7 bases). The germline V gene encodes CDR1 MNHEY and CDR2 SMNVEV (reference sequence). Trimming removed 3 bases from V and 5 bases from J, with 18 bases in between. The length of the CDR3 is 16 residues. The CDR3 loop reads CASSFRRGAPIDTQYF. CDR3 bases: TGTGCCAGCAGTTTTAGACGGGGGGCCCCAATAGATACGCAGTATTTT.

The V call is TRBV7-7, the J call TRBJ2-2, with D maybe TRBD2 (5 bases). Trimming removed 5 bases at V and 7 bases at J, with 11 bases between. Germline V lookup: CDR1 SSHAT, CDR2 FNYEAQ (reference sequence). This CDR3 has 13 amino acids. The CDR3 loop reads CASSPTRGGELFF. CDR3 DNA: TGTGCCAGCAGCCCAACCCGGGGCGGGGAGCTGTTTTTT.

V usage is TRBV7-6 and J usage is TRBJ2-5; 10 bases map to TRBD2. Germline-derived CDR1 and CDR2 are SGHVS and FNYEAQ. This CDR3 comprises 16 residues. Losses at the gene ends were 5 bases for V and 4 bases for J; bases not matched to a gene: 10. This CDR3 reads CASSPRLAGARETQYF. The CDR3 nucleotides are TGTGCCAGCAGCCCCCGCCTAGCGGGGGCCCGAGAGACCCAGTACTTC.

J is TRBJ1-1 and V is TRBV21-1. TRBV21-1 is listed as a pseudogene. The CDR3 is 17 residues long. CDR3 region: CASSKPAFGVENTEAFF. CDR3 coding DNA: TGTGCCAGCAGCAAACCAGCCTTCGGGGTTGAGAACACTGAAGCTTTCTTT.

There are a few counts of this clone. Here the CDR3 DNA reads TGCGCCAGCAGCCGAAGGGAAGGGGCCTACGAGCAGTACTTC. This codes for CASSRREGAYEQYF. The J gene is TRBJ2-7, the V gene TRBV5-1, with D possibly TRBD1 on 5 matching bases. The CDR3 length is 14 residues. The germline V gene encodes CDR1 SGHRS and CDR2 YFSETQ. Between the trimmed V and J ends, which lost 4 bases and 2 bases, there was a span of 13 bases. The whole variable domain, remainder taken from reference TRBV5-1 and TRBJ2-7, is KAGVTQTPRYLIKTRGQQVTLSCSPISGHRSVSWYQQTPGQGLQFLFEYFSETQRNKGNFPGRFSGRQFSNSRSEMNVSTLELGDSALYLCASSRREGAYEQYFGPGTRLTVT.

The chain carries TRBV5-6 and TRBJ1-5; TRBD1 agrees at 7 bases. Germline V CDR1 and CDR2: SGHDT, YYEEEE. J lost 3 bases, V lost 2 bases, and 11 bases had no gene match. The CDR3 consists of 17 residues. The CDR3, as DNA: TGTGCCAGCAGCTTCAGTATATGGGGACAGATCAATCAGCCCCAGCATTTT. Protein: CASSFSIWGQINQPQHF. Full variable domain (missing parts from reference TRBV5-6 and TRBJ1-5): DAGVTQSPTHLIKTRGQQVTLRCSPKSGHDTVSWYQQALGQGPQFIFQYYEEEERQRGNFPDRFSGHQFPNYSSELNVNALLLGDSALYLCASSFSIWGQINQPQHFGDGTRLSIL.

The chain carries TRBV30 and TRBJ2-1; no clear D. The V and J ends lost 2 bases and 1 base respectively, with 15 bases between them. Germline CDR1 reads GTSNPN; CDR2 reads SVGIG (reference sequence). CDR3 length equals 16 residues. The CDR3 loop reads CAWSRSRVPSYNEQFF. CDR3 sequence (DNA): TGTGCCTGGAGTCGGAGCCGGGTCCCATCCTACAATGAGCAGTTCTTC.

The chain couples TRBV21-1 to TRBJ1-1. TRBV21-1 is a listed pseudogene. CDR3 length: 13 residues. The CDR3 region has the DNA TGTGCCAGCAGCCCGGGGCGGAGGGTGGAAGCTTTCTTT. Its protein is CASSPGRRVEAFF.

CDR3 sequence (DNA): TGCGCCAGCAGCTCAGGACGGGGACACGATTTCTTT. The encoded protein is CASSSGRGHDFF. The J gene is TRBJ1-1, the V gene TRBV5-1, with D possibly TRBD1 on 6 matching bases. Germline-derived CDR1 and CDR2 are SGHRS and YFSETQ. The V and J ends lost 3 bases and 13 bases respectively, with 16 bases between them. This CDR3 contains 12 residues.

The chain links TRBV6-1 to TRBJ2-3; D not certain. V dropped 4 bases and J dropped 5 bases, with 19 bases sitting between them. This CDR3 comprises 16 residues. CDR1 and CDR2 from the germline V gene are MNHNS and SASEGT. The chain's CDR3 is CASSVFEVERGDTQYF. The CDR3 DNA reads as TGTGCCAGCAGTGTTTTTGAGGTAGAACGCGGAGATACGCAGTATTTT.

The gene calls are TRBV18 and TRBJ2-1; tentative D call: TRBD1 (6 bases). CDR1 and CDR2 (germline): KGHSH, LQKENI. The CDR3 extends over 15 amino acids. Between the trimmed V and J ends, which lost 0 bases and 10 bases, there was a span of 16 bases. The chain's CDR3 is CASSPPSTGWVEQFF. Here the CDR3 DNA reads TGTGCCAGCTCACCACCGTCTACAGGGTGGGTCGAGCAGTTCTTC.

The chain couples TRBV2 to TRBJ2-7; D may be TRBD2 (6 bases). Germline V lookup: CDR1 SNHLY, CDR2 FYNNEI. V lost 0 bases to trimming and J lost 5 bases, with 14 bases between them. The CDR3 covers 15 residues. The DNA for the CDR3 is TGTGCCAGCAGTGAAGCGCTCGGGCTAGCGAACGAGCAGTACTTC. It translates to CASSEALGLANEQYF.

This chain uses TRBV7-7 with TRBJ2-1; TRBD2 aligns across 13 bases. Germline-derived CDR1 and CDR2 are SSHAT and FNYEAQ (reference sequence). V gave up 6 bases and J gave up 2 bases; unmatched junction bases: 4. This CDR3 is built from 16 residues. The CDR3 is CASSPGLAGPYNEQFF. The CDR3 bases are TGTGCCAGCAGTCCGGGACTAGCGGGGCCCTACAATGAGCAGTTCTTC.

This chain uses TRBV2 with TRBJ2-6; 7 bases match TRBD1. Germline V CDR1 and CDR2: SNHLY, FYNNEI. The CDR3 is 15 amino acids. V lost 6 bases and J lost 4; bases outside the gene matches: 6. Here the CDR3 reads CASSRRGSGANVLTF. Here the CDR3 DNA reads TGTGCCAGCAGCCGCAGGGGGTCCGGGGCCAACGTCCTGACTTTC.

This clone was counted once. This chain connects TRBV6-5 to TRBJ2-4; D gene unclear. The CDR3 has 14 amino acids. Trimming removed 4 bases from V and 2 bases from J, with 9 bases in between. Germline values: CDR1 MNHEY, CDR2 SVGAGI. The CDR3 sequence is CASSLLGTKNIQYF. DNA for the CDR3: TGTGCCAGCAGTTTACTTGGGACCAAAAACATTCAGTACTTC.

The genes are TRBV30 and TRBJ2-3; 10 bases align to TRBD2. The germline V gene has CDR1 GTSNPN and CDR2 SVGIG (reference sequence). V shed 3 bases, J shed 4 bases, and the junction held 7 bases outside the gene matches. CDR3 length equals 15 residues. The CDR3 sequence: CAWRSSGRAADTQYF. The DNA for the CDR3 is TGTGCCTGGAGGTCAAGCGGGAGGGCCGCAGATACGCAGTATTTT. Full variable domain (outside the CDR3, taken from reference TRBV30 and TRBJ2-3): SQTIHQWPATLVQPVGSPLSLECTVEGTSNPNLYWYRQAAGRGLQLLFYSVGIGQISSEVPQNLSASRPQDRQFILSSKKLLLSDSGFYLCAWRSSGRAADTQYFGPGTRLTVL.